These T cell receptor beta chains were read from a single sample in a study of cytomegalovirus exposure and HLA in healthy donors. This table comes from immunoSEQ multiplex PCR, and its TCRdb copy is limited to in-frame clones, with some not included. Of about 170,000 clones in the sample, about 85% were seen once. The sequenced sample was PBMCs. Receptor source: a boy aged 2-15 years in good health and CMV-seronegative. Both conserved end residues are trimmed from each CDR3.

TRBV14	ASLPRGSSYNSPLH
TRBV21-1	ASSTLAPLAKNIQY
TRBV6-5	ASSGTGRAF
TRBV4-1	ASSLMDRVTSPLH
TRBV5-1	ASSLGLLPTTHDEQF
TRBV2	ASRRTGGVQADTQY
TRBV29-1	SVVFLSDTQY
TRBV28	ASRDKADGYT
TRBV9	ASSATQGGTEAF
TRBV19	ASSLTGTRVNNEQF
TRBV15	ATSRDRGLNTEAF
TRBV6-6	ASSQQGHTEAF
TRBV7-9	ASSLEDSGYT